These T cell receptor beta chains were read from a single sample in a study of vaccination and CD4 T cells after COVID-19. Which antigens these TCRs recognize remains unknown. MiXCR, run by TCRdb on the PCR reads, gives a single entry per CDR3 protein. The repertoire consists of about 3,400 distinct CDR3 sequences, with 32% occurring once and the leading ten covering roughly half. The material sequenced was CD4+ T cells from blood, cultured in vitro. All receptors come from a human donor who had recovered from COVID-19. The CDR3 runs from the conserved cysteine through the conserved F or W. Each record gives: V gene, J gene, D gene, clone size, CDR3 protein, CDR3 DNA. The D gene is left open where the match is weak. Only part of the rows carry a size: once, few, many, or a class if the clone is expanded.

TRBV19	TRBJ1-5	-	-	CASSRGDSNQPQHF	TGTGCCAGTAGTCGAGGGGATAGCAATCAGCCCCAGCATTTT
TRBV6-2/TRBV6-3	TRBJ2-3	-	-	CASSGPFDTDTQYF	TGTGCCAGCAGTGGACCCTTCGACACAGATACGCAGTATTTT
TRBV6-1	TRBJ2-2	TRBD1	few	CASSDSRDRANTGELFF	TGTGCCAGCAGTGACTCCCGGGACAGGGCGAACACCGGGGAGCTGTTTTTT
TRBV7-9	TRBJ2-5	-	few	CASRPTRPQETQYF	TGTGCCAGCAGACCGACACGGCCGCAAGAGACCCAGTACTTC
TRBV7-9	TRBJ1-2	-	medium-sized	CASSPQRTEDYGYTF	TGTGCCAGCAGCCCACAACGGACAGAGGACTATGGCTACACCTTC
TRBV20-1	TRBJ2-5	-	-	CSASQQRAEQETQYF	TGCAGTGCTAGTCAACAACGGGCGGAGCAAGAGACCCAGTACTTC
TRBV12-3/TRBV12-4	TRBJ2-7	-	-	CASSVGQPGEQYF	TGTGCCAGCAGTGTCGGACAGCCGGGGGAGCAGTACTTC
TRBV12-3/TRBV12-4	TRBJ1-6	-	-	CASSSSGSNSPLHF	TGTGCCAGCAGTTCATCGGGGTCTAATTCACCCCTCCACTTT
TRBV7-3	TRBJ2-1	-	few	CASRRNPSDEQFF	TGTGCCAGCAGACGCAATCCGAGTGATGAGCAGTTCTTC
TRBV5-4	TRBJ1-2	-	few	CASSLAIRANYGYTF	TGTGCCAGCAGCTTGGCGATCCGAGCTAACTATGGCTACACCTTC
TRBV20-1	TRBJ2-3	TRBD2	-	CSALTSGLADTQYF	TGCAGTGCTTTGACTAGCGGACTTGCAGATACGCAGTATTTT
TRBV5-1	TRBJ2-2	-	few	CASSLMGVNTGELFF	TGCGCCAGCAGCTTGATGGGAGTAAACACCGGGGAGCTGTTTTTT
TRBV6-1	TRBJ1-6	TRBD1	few	CATRTGAYNSPLHF	TGTGCCACTAGGACAGGGGCCTATAATTCACCCCTCCACTTT
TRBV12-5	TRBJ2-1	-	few	CASGLDNNEQFF	TGTGCTAGTGGTTTGGACAACAATGAGCAGTTCTTC
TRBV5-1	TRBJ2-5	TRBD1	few	CASSFAGGRQETQYF	TGCGCCAGCAGCTTCGCAGGGGGAAGACAAGAGACCCAGTACTTC
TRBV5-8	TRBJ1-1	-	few	CATPPLVGYRAEAFF	TGTGCCACCCCCCCCTTGGTCGGCTATCGGGCTGAAGCTTTCTTT
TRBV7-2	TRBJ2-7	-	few	CASSLSSYEQYF	TGTGCCAGCAGCCTGAGCTCCTACGAGCAGTACTTC
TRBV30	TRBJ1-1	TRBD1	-	CAWSRTGGDTEAFF	TGTGCCTGGAGCCGGACAGGGGGTGACACTGAAGCTTTCTTT
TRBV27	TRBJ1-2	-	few	CASSFRQNKGYTF	TGTGCCAGCAGTTTTCGGCAGAACAAGGGCTACACCTTC
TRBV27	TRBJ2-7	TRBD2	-	CASSAQTSGGAKQYF	TGTGCCAGCAGTGCTCAGACTAGCGGGGGGGCCAAGCAGTACTTC
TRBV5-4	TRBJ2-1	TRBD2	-	CASSLEASGSEQFF	TGTGCCAGCAGCTTGGAGGCTAGCGGGAGTGAGCAGTTCTTC
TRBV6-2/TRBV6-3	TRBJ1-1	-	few	CASRAGDLNTEAFF	TGTGCCAGCCGTGCGGGGGATTTAAATACTGAAGCTTTCTTT
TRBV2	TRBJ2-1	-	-	CATSASEGYNEQFF	TGTGCCACCTCCGCCAGCGAGGGTTACAATGAGCAGTTCTTC
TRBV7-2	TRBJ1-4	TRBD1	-	CASSPVQGAREKLFF	TGTGCCAGCAGCCCCGTACAGGGGGCGAGGGAAAAACTGTTTTTT
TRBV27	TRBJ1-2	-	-	CASARPGDTNYGYTF	TGTGCCAGCGCCAGACCTGGCGACACTAACTATGGCTACACCTTC
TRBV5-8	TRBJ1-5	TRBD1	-	CASSPGTGVTRVGNQPQHF	TGTGCCAGCAGCCCCGGGACAGGGGTAACTCGGGTCGGCAATCAGCCCCAGCATTTT
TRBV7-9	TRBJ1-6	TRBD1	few	CASSSTGDSPLHF	TGTGCCAGCAGCTCTACAGGGGATTCACCCCTCCACTTT
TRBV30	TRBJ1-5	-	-	CACTGGGGQPQHF	TGTGCCTGCACTGGGGGGGGAGGTCAGCCCCAGCATTTT
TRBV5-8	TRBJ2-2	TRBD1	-	CASSYGLQGYAGELFF	TGTGCCAGCAGCTATGGGTTACAGGGGTATGCCGGGGAGCTGTTTTTT
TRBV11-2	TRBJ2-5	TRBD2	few	CASSLGHPGTSGEETQYF	TGTGCCAGCAGCTTGGGGCATCCCGGGACTAGCGGGGAAGAGACCCAGTACTTC
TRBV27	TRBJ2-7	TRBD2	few	CASSASGGNEQYF	TGTGCCAGCAGTGCCAGCGGGGGGAACGAGCAGTACTTC
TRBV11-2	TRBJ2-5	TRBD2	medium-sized	CASSPGGTRTETQYF	TGTGCCAGCAGCCCCGGCGGGACTAGAACAGAGACCCAGTACTTC
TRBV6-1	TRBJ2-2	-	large	CASSGAGAGELFF	TGTGCCAGCAGTGGAGCCGGAGCCGGGGAGCTGTTTTTT
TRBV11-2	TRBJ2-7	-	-	CASSSRTVSVNEQYF	TGTGCCAGCAGCTCCCGGACAGTGTCGGTCAACGAGCAGTACTTC
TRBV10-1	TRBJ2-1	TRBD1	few	CASSGGGLNEQFF	TGCGCCAGCAGTGGAGGGGGCTTGAATGAGCAGTTCTTC
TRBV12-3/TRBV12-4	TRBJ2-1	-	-	CASTPRGTDNEQFF	TGTGCCAGCACCCCGAGGGGTACCGACAATGAGCAGTTCTTC
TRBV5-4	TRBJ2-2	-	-	CASSLEGYTGELFF	TGTGCCAGCAGCTTGGAGGGTTACACCGGGGAGCTGTTTTTT
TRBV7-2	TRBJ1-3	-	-	CASSSLTGYTIYF	TGTGCCAGCAGCTCCTTAACAGGATACACCATATATTTT
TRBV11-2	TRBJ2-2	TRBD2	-	CASRRGVLTGELFF	TGTGCCAGTAGACGGGGGGTGTTGACCGGGGAGCTGTTTTTT
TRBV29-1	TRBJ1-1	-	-	CSVEDRSKAFF	TGCAGCGTAGAGGACAGAAGTAAAGCTTTCTTT
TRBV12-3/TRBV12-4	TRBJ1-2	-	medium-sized	CASSRLLSGYGYTF	TGTGCCAGCAGTAGGCTTTTGTCAGGTTATGGCTACACCTTC
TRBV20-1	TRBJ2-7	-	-	CSAEQGGRSYEQYF	TGCAGTGCTGAACAGGGAGGGCGGTCCTACGAGCAGTACTTC
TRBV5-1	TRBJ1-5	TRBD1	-	CASSTRQGTSNQPQHF	TGCGCCAGCAGCACCCGACAGGGGACGAGCAATCAGCCCCAGCATTTT
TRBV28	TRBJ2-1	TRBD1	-	CASRLTGRVVPRGQFF	TGTGCCAGCAGGTTGACAGGGCGGGTGGTACCTCGGGGGCAGTTCTTC
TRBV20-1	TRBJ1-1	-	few	CSARDNGGGGTEAFF	TGCAGTGCTAGAGATAATGGCGGCGGCGGCACTGAAGCTTTCTTT
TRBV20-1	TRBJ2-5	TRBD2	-	CSALPTSPAGETQYF	TGCAGTGCTCTCCCGACTAGCCCGGCGGGGGAGACCCAGTACTTC
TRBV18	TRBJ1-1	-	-	CASSPGRQASTEAFF	TGTGCCAGCTCACCAGGCCGCCAGGCGAGCACTGAAGCTTTCTTT
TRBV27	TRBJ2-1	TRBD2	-	CASSTTSGGATQFF	TGTGCCAGCAGTACGACTAGCGGGGGGGCTACGCAGTTCTTC
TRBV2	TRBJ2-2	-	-	CASNRDSGAGELFF	TGTGCCAGCAACCGGGACTCAGGCGCCGGGGAGCTGTTTTTT
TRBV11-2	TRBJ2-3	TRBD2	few	CASSLDSGTSGGVTDTQYF	TGTGCCAGCAGCTTAGACAGCGGGACTAGCGGGGGGGTCACAGATACGCAGTATTTT
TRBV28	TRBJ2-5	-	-	CASSSWGKAQETQYF	TGTGCCAGCAGCAGCTGGGGAAAGGCTCAAGAGACCCAGTACTTC
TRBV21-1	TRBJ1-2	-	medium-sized	CASNDIGGFGGYTF	TGTGCCAGTAATGACATTGGGGGCTTTGGTGGCTACACCTTC
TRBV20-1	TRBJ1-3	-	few	CSASGGERNTIYF	TGCAGTGCTAGTGGGGGAGAGAGAAACACCATATATTTT
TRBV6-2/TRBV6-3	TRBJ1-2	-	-	CASSTLGDGYTF	TGTGCCAGCAGCACCCTAGGCGACGGTTACACCTTC